This TCR beta chain was identified in a study of shared clonotypes between healthy human individuals. After removal of 1 base from V and 0 bases from J, the junction contained 13 bases not matched to a gene. Germline assignment: CDR1 LGHNA and CDR2 YNFKEQ. This CDR3 region has 19 residues. The DNA input per sorted-subset replicate PCR was 200 to 250 ng, corresponding to roughly 30,000 T cell genomes. The method was immunoSEQ multiplex PCR; TCRdb's version includes in-frame clones alone and lacks a portion of them. Altogether about 960,000 clones are present, 76% being singletons, with the ten largest covering 1.5%. Caucasian adults residing in Nashville, Tennessee made up all the donors.

The chain carries TRBV4-2 and TRBJ2-5, with 8 positions matching TRBD2. This TCR was recovered from a man younger than 35 in good health. The sample consisted of memory CD4+ T cells sorted from blood. Indicated subset: CD45RA-negative fraction. CDR3 protein: CASSQGGSSGVPYQETQYF. The CDR3 DNA sequence: TGTGCCAGCAGCCAAGGAGGAAGTAGCGGGGTACCCTACCAAGAGACCCAGTACTTC.